The T cell receptor (beta chain) described here comes from a study of T cells in Graves' hyperthyroidism and ophthalmopathy. Trimming stripped 3 bases from V and 1 base from J, with 12 bases between. Germline-derived CDR1 and CDR2 are GTSNPN and SVGIG (reference sequence). This CDR3 comprises 14 residues. TCR beta CDR3 regions were amplified from RNA. The HTBI primer set was used in a first-round RT-PCR of the TCR CDR3. Each CDR3 protein gets one entry after TCRdb re-called the multiplex PCR reads with MiXCR. This table has around 380,000 distinct CDR3 sequences, 13% appearing once. Ten or more counts support this clonotype.

The rearrangement uses TRBV30 and TRBJ1-1; the D is unclear. The clonotype originates from a man between 25 and 39 years old with Graves' hyperthyroidism that later progressed to Graves' ophthalmopathy. Input material: blood. CDR3 amino acids: CAWSMVLGNTEAFF. CDR3 DNA: TGTGCCTGGAGCATGGTATTGGGGAACACTGAAGCTTTCTTT.